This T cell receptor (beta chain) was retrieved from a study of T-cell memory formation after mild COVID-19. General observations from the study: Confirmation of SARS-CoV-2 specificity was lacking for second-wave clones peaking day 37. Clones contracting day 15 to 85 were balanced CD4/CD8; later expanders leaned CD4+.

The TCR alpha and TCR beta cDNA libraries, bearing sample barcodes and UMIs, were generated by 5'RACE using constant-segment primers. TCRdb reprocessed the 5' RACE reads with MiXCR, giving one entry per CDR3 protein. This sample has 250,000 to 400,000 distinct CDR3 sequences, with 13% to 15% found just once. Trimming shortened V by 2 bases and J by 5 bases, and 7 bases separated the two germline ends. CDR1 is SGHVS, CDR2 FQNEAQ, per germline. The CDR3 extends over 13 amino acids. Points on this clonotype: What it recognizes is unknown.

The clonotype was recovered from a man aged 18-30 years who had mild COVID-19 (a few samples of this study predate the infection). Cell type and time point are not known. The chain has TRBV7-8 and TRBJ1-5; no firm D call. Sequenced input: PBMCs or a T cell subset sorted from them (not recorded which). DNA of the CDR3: TGTGCCAGCAGCTTAAGGTTCGATCAGCCCCAGCATTTT. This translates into CASSLRFDQPQHF. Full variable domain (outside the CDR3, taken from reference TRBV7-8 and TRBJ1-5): GAGVSQSPRYKVAKRGQDVALRCDPISGHVSLFWYQQALGQGPEFLTYFQNEAQLDKSGLPSDRFFAERPEGSVSTLKIQRTQQEDSAVYLCASSLRFDQPQHFGDGTRLSIL.